These 14 T cell receptor beta chains came from one sample sequenced in a study of cytomegalovirus exposure and HLA in healthy donors. PCR primers comprised 60 Vbeta and 13 Jbeta primers. Sequenced by immunoSEQ multiplex PCR; TCRdb stores in-frame clones only, minus some. This table has 95,000 to 150,000 clones, more than 15% appearing once. Material: PBMCs. Source of these receptors: a female donor in good health and CMV-seropositive.

This clone showed up just a few times. In nucleotides, the CDR3 is TGTGCCAGCTCTCCCGGGACTAGCTCCTACAATGAGCAGTTCTTC. Its protein product is CASSPGTSSYNEQFF. V usage is TRBV18 and J usage is TRBJ2-1; 8 bases match TRBD2. V trimming: 6 bases; J trimming: 0 bases; junction bases outside the gene matches: 4. Germline assignment: CDR1 KGHSH and CDR2 LQKENI. This CDR3 has 15 residues.

As concerns this clone: Other DNA sequences in this sample translate to the same CDR3. The J gene is TRBJ1-5, the V gene TRBV27; D is undetermined. This CDR3 comprises 13 residues. Germline V gene data show CDR1 as MNHEY and CDR2 as SMNVEV (reference sequence). Trimming removed 3 bases at V and 7 bases at J, with 10 bases between. The CDR3 reads CASSFSGAQPQHF. The CDR3 DNA reads as TGTGCCAGCAGTTTCTCAGGTGCGCAGCCCCAGCATTTT.

The chain has TRBV4-1 and TRBJ2-2; TRBD1 aligns across 9 bases. Trimming removed 4 bases from V and 4 bases from J; junction bases left unmatched: 7. The CDR3 is made up of 16 amino acids. CDR1 and CDR2 (germline): MGHRA, YSYEKL. The DNA of the CDR3 is TGCGCCAGCAGCCTGGGACAGGGCTTAGGCACCGGGGAGCTGTTTTTT. Its protein product is CASSLGQGLGTGELFF.

This sequence joins TRBV2 and TRBJ2-1, with 9 bases lining up with TRBD1. CDR1 is SNHLY, CDR2 FYNNEI, per germline. Trimming took 6 bases from V and 1 from J; bases not matched to a gene: 1. The CDR3 has 14 residues. Here the CDR3 reads CASSGTGSYNEQFF. CDR3 bases: TGTGCCAGCAGCGGGACAGGGTCCTACAATGAGCAGTTCTTC.

The genes are TRBV28 and TRBJ1-5, with D possibly being TRBD1 (5 bases). Germline V gene data show CDR1 as MDHEN and CDR2 as SYDVKM. CDR3 length: 13 amino acids. V dropped 9 bases and J dropped 6 bases, with 15 bases sitting between them. The CDR3 DNA reads as TGTGCCAGTAGGGAAGGGGCTGGTCAGCCCCAGCATTTT. Amino acid sequence: CASREGAGQPQHF.

This clone was counted a few times. V gene TRBV27 combines with J gene TRBJ1-5, with D possibly being TRBD1 (6 bases). The V and J ends lost 5 bases and 2 bases respectively, with 16 bases between them. Germline lookup yields CDR1 MNHEY and CDR2 SMNVEV (reference sequence). The CDR3 runs 16 residues. The CDR3 here is CASSPTLQGGNQPQHF. The DNA of the CDR3 is TGTGCCAGCAGTCCTACCCTACAGGGAGGCAATCAGCCCCAGCATTTT.

Only a few counts were recorded for this clone. This chain uses TRBV15 with TRBJ2-6; no firm D call. Deletions cut 1 base from V and 0 bases from J, with 4 bases between. Germline-derived CDR1 and CDR2 are LNHNV and YYDKDF (reference sequence). The CDR3 covers 15 residues. CDR3 coding DNA: TGTGCCACCAGCAGAGCAGGCTCTGGGGCCAACGTCCTGACTTTC. Amino acids: CATSRAGSGANVLTF.

The CDR3 nucleotides read TGTGCCACCAGCAGAGATGGAACTAGCTCGAATGAGCAGTTCTTC. Translation: CATSRDGTSSNEQFF. J is TRBJ2-1 and V is TRBV15; D may be TRBD2 (6 bases). Germline-derived CDR1 and CDR2 are LNHNV and YYDKDF (reference sequence). The CDR3 runs 15 residues. Trimming left V 0 bases short and J 7 bases short, with 13 bases between. The whole variable domain, filled in from reference TRBV15 and TRBJ2-1, reads DAMVIQNPRYQVTQFGKPVTLSCSQTLNHNVMYWYQQKSSQAPKLLFHYYDKDFNNEADTPDNFQSRRPNTSFCFLDIRSPGLGDTAMYLCATSRDGTSSNEQFFGPGTRLTVL.

The J gene is TRBJ1-3, the V gene TRBV4-2; D gene unclear. Germline assignment: CDR1 LGHNA and CDR2 YNFKEQ. This CDR3 contains 16 residues. V was trimmed by 0 bases and J by 0 bases, leaving 9 bases between them. CDR3 nucleotide sequence: TGTGCCAGCAGCCAAGAGTCCGTATACTCTGGAAACACCATATATTTT. Translated: CASSQESVYSGNTIYF.

This clone came up a few times. The V call is TRBV7-8, the J call TRBJ1-4; 7 positions match TRBD1. The CDR3 is made up of 15 amino acids. Germline CDR1 is SGHVS and CDR2 is FQNEAQ. V dropped 6 bases and J dropped 5; count of bases not matched to a gene: 9. CDR3 in DNA: TGTGCCAGCAGTTTTACGGGACAGACGAATGAAAAACTGTTTTTT. Its protein product is CASSFTGQTNEKLFF.

This clone was observed a handful of times. V gene TRBV4-3 combines with J gene TRBJ2-7; weak D call: TRBD1 (6 bases). The CDR3 runs to 14 residues. Trimming removed 0 bases at V and 3 bases at J, with 9 bases between. The germline CDR1 and CDR2 sequences are LGHNA and YSLEER. CDR3 amino acids: CASSQEWGRYEQYF. The DNA for the CDR3 is TGCGCCAGCAGCCAAGAATGGGGGCGCTACGAGCAGTACTTC.

The chain recombines TRBV7-8 with TRBJ1-3; no definite D call. Per germline, CDR1 SGHVS and CDR2 FQNEAQ. The V and J ends lost 8 bases and 3 bases respectively, with 11 bases between them. CDR3 length equals 13 residues. The CDR3 loop is CASARGIGNTIYF. The DNA of the CDR3 is TGTGCCAGCGCTCGGGGTATTGGAAACACCATATATTTT.

This clone has a handful of counts. This sequence joins TRBV19 and TRBJ2-3, with TRBD1 matching 9 bases. CDR1 is LNHDA, CDR2 SQIVND, per germline (reference sequence). CDR3 length equals 15 residues. With V trimmed by 6 bases and J by 6 bases, 10 bases remained unmatched. The chain's CDR3 is CASSARDRVWDTQYF. As DNA, the CDR3 is TGTGCCAGTAGCGCCAGGGACAGGGTTTGGGATACGCAGTATTTT.

The chain uses TRBV12-2 and TRBJ2-2; the table assigns TRBD2, which was not confirmed against the DNA. TRBV12-2 is reported as a pseudogene. CDR3 length equals 21 residues. This CDR3 reads CASRLAIEPLAKPANTGELFF. The DNA of the CDR3 is TGTGCAAGTCGCTTAGCGATAGAGCCTCTTGCGAAACCTGCGAACACCGGGGAGCTGTTTTTT.